This record covers a single TCR beta chain. The source of the sample is a study of blood T cell repertoires in COVID-19. The CDR3 loop spans 16 amino acids. With V trimmed by 6 bases and J by 0 bases, 5 bases remained unmatched. Per the germline V gene, CDR1 is PRHDT and CDR2 is FYEKMQ (reference sequence). TCRdb's table, derived via immunoSEQ multiplex PCR, lists solely in-frame clones and lacks some. The sample lists around 140,000 clones, about three quarters occurring once. The sequence derives from an older woman with acute or convalescent COVID-19. The sequencing sample was made of peripheral blood. This sequence joins TRBV13 and TRBJ1-6; 7 bases line up with TRBD1. CDR3 sequence: CASSFTGDSYNSPLHF. CDR3 DNA: TGTGCCAGCAGTTTTACAGGGGACTCCTATAATTCACCCCTCCACTTT.